The 5 T cell receptor beta chains below were found in one sample sequenced in a study of blood T cells in healthy people across ages (dated by TCRdb to between 2014 and 2016). Receptor libraries were prepared by 5' RACE. This sample was sequenced with an Illumina HiSeq 2500. A second PCR of about 6 to 11 cycles was run with a J-beta primer mix and a sample-barcoded 5' primer. TCRdb redid the processing of the public reads, applying fastp at Q25 and MiXCR, and retained in-frame beta chains. A single entry per CDR3 protein holds the most common genes and DNA from its merged rows. A total of approximately 780,000 distinct CDR3 sequences appear in this sample, roughly 24% of them only once. The ten most abundant clones make up approximately 2.9% of the sample. The same sample was also used in a study of T cells of mothers and their children.

Source material: blood. The receptors were sampled from a boy aged 5-17 years in good health.

There are a few counts of this clonotype. The chain recombines TRBV5-5 with TRBJ1-5; 8 bases are shared with TRBD1. This CDR3 comprises 16 residues. Per germline, CDR1 SGHKS and CDR2 YYEKEE (reference sequence). The trim removed 4 bases at V and 0 bases at J, leaving 6 bases unmatched. The CDR3 is CASSAGTGYSNQPQHF. The CDR3, as DNA: TGTGCCAGCAGCGCGGGGACAGGCTATAGCAATCAGCCCCAGCATTTT.

The chain is built from TRBV29-1 and TRBJ2-5; 9 bases match TRBD2. The J call is in doubt because the DNA end fits TRBJ2-1 better. CDR3 length: 13 amino acids. Germline assignment: CDR1 SQVTM and CDR2 ANQGSEA. The CDR3 DNA follows: TGCAGCGTTGGTCAGGCGGGAGGGACTTCACAGTTCTTC. Encoded protein: CSVGQAGGTSQFF.

This sequence joins TRBV20-1 and TRBJ2-7; 7 positions agree with TRBD1. The germline gives CDR1 DFQATT, CDR2 SNEGSKA (reference sequence). The V gene end was trimmed by 1 base and the J gene end by 5 bases; junction bases not matched to a gene: 11. The CDR3 is 15 amino acids. The CDR3 region is CSARGSSYTGDEQYF. The CDR3 DNA reads TGCAGTGCTAGAGGGAGTTCTTACACAGGGGACGAGCAGTACTTC.

This clonotype was recorded a few times. The chain uses TRBV5-1 and TRBJ1-4; D is undetermined. Between the trimmed V and J ends, which lost 0 bases and 7 bases, there was a span of 13 bases. From germline, CDR1 is SGHRS and CDR2 YFSETQ. This CDR3 spans 15 amino acids. The CDR3 sequence is CASSLVGSKSEKLFF. Here the CDR3 DNA reads TGCGCCAGCAGCTTGGTAGGCAGCAAGTCTGAAAAACTGTTTTTT. Full variable domain (remainder filled in from reference TRBV5-1 and TRBJ1-4): KAGVTQTPRYLIKTRGQQVTLSCSPISGHRSVSWYQQTPGQGLQFLFEYFSETQRNKGNFPGRFSGRQFSNSRSEMNVSTLELGDSALYLCASSLVGSKSEKLFFGSGTQLSVL.

The chain combines TRBV7-9 with TRBJ2-2; D is possibly TRBD1 (6 bases). CDR1 is SEHNR, CDR2 FQNEAQ, per germline (reference sequence). The V end was cut by 6 bases, the J end by 4 bases, with 15 bases between. This CDR3 region has 15 residues. In DNA, the CDR3 is TGTGCCAGCAGGAGGGCAGGGGAGTTCACCGGGGAGCTGTTTTTT. This sequence encodes CASRRAGEFTGELFF.